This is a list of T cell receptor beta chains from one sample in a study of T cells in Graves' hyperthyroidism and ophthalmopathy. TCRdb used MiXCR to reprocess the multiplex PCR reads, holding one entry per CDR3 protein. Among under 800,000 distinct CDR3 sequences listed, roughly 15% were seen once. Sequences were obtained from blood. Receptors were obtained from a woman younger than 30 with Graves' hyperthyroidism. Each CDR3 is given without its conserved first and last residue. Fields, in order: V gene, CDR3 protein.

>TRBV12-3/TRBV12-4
ASTTIGGGRGANVLT
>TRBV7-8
ASSLGKGQPQH
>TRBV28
ASSRTGVDTQY
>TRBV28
ASSTPRTGGLNYGYT
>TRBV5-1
ASSSHRGHEQF
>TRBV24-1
ATRMGPYNEQF
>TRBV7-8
ASSPDRVEQY
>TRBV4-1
ASSQERRDSYEQY
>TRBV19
ASRRGNTEAF
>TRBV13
ASSLREAGPPGEQF
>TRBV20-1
SASDQSPGNEQY
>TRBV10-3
AISESGSTNYGYT
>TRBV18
ASSPPWAPNEQF
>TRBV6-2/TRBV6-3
ASSYDYEKLF
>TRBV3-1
ASSLSGGPNEQF
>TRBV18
ASSFGTREQF
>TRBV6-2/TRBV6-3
ASSPGGFGNQPQH
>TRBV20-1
SARGVAGGHSEETQY
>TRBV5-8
ASSLKLVRYSTDTQY
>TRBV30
AWTSGTGNEQF
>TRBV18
ASSPPFQSSYNEQF